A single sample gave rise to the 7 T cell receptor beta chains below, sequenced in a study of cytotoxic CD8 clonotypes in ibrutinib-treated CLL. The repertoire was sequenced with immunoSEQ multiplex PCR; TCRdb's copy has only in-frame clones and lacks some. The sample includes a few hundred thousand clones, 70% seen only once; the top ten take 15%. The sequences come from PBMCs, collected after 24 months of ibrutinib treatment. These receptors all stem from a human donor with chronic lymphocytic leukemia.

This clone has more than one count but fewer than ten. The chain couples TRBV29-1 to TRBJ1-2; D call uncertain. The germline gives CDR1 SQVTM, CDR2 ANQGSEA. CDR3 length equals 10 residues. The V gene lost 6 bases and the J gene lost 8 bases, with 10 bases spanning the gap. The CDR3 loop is CSVLGGGYTF. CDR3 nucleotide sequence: TGCAGCGTCCTCGGAGGAGGCTACACCTTC.

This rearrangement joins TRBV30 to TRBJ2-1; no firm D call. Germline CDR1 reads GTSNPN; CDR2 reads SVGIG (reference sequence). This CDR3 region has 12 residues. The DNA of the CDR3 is TGTGCTGTGGACGAAGATTTCGATGAGCAGTTCTTC. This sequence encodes CAVDEDFDEQFF.

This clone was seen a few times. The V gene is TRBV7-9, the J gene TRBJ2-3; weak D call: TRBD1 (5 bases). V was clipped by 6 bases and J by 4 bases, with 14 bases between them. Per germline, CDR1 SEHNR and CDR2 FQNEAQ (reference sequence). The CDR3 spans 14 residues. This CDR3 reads CASRTAGSADTQYF. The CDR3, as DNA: TGTGCCAGCAGAACGGCAGGGTCGGCAGATACGCAGTATTTT. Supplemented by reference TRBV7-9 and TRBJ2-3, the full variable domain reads DTGVSQNPRHKITKRGQNVTFRCDPISEHNRLYWYRQTLGQGPEFLTYFQNEAQLEKSRLLSDRFSAERPKGSFSTLEIQRTEQGDSAMYLCASRTAGSADTQYFGPGTRLTVL.

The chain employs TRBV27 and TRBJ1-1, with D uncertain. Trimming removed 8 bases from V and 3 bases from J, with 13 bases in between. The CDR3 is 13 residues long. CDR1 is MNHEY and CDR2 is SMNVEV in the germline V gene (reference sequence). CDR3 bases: TGTGCCAGCCGGGCAGTAGTTCACACTGAAGCTTTCTTT. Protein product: CASRAVVHTEAFF.

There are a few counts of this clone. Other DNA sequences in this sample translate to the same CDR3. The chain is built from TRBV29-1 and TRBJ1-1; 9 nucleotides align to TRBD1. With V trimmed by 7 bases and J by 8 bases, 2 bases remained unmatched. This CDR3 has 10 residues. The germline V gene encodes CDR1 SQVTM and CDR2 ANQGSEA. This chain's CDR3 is CSGGTGEAFF. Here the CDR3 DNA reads TGCAGCGGGGGGACAGGGGAAGCTTTCTTT.

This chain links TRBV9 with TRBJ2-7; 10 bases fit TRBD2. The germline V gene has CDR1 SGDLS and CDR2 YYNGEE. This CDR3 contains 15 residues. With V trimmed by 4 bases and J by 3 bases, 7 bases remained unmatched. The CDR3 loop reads CASSPRRTSGYEQYF. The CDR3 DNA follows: TGTGCCAGCAGCCCGAGACGGACTAGCGGCTACGAGCAGTACTTC.

CDR3 residues: CASSPRSGSSTDTQYF. The CDR3 DNA is TGTGCCAGCTCACCAAGGTCCGGGAGTAGTACAGATACGCAGTATTTT. The J gene is TRBJ2-3, the V gene TRBV18; D might be TRBD2 (6 bases). The V end was cut by 2 bases, the J end by 3 bases, with 15 bases between. This CDR3 spans 16 amino acids. The germline gives CDR1 KGHSH, CDR2 LQKENI.